This T cell receptor (beta chain) derives from a study of naive and memory T cell subsets. The beta constant-region primer was an equimolar mix of two oligonucleotides covering TRBC1 and TRBC2. TCRdb independently ran MiXCR on the UMI-ligation and nested PCR reads; one entry per CDR3 protein. The profile covers some 87,000 distinct CDR3 sequences, with 7% to 7.5% appearing a single time and around 1.5% taken by the ten largest. In its sample, this clonotype was seen many times. The CDR3 spans 15 residues. Germline V gene lookup returns CDR1 LNHDA and CDR2 SQIVND (reference sequence). Germline trimming cut 5 bases from V and 7 bases from J; bases unmatched to any gene: 6.

The rearrangement joins TRBV19 to TRBJ2-2; 11 bases fit TRBD1. The TCR originated in a human donor in good health. Material for sequencing was central memory CD4+ T cells from blood. The CDR3 coding sequence is TGTGCCAGTAGTCTGGGACAGGGGGGAATCGGGGAGCTGTTTTTT. Translation: CASSLGQGGIGELFF.